The 27 T cell receptor beta chains given below trace back to one sample, sequenced in a study of post-analysis software for immune sequencing data. Study-wide results and caveats: Patients showed TRBV5-6, TRBV5-1 and TRBV20-1 among five TRBV segments more frequent than in controls.

Tagging with unique molecular identifiers was a feature of the TCR beta cDNA libraries. TCRdb re-derived calls from the PCR reads in MiXCR, one entry per CDR3 protein. The data show some 800,000 distinct CDR3 sequences, around 46% seen once. No antigen has been identified for these receptors. Material: blood. Receptors originate from a girl aged 5-17 years with multiple sclerosis.

This clonotype was detected only a few times. V gene TRBV4-1 combines with J gene TRBJ2-1; D gene unclear. CDR3 length: 13 residues. With 0 bases removed from V and 4 bases from J, the gap between germline ends came to 4 bases. Germline V gives CDR1 MGHRA, CDR2 YSYEKL. The DNA of the CDR3 is TGCGCCAGCAGCCAAGAACGTTACAATGAGCAGTTCTTC. This encodes CASSQERYNEQFF.

This clonotype came up a few times. The CDR3 loop is CASSPGQGEQFF. CDR3 nucleotides: TGCGCCAGCAGCCCCGGTCAGGGTGAGCAGTTCTTC. The chain uses TRBV5-1 and TRBJ2-1, with TRBD1 as a possible D gene (5 bases). Germline V gene lookup returns CDR1 SGHRS and CDR2 YFSETQ. The CDR3 totals 12 residues. The ends were cut back, 4 bases at V and 9 bases at J, with 11 bases in the middle.

This clonotype was detected only a few times. The chain links TRBV7-2 to TRBJ2-1; 9 bases align to TRBD2. CDR1 and CDR2 (germline): SGHTA, FQGNSA. The CDR3 has 16 amino acids. V shed 1 base, J shed 5 bases, and the junction held 6 bases outside the gene matches. In DNA form, the CDR3 reads TGTGCCAGCAGCTTAGAATCTAGCGGGGCCCACAATGAGCAGTTCTTC. It yields the protein CASSLESSGAHNEQFF.

This clonotype was seen more than once but under ten times. The J gene is TRBJ2-3, the V gene TRBV24-1; maybe TRBD2 (6 bases). The germline gives CDR1 KGHDR, CDR2 SFDVKD. The CDR3 extends over 14 amino acids. V was cut by 9 bases and J by 4 bases, with 16 bases left in between. The CDR3 DNA reads TGTGCCACCGCTGAACGGGAGAGGGCAGATACGCAGTATTTT. Protein product: CATAERERADTQYF.

The CDR3 DNA is TGTGCCAGCAGCTCGGGTTATAAAATGAGCGAGCAGTACTTC. As protein: CASSSGYKMSEQYF. This sequence joins TRBV5-6 and TRBJ2-7, with no clear D. V lost 3 bases to trimming and J lost 6 bases, with 16 bases between them. The CDR3 sequence is 14 residues long. The germline V gene encodes CDR1 SGHDT and CDR2 YYEEEE.

The chain links TRBV7-9 to TRBJ2-1; TRBD2 is a possible D gene (6 bases). This CDR3 spans 13 amino acids. Germline CDR1 SEHNR, CDR2 FQNEAQ (reference sequence). V shed 1 base and J shed 7 bases, with 8 bases lying between them. As DNA, the CDR3 is TGTGCCAGCAGCTTAGAACGGGGGAATGAGCAGTTCTTC. This translates into CASSLERGNEQFF. Looking up the rest from reference TRBV7-9 and TRBJ2-1 gives the full variable domain: DTGVSQNPRHKITKRGQNVTFRCDPISEHNRLYWYRQTLGQGPEFLTYFQNEAQLEKSRLLSDRFSAERPKGSFSTLEIQRTEQGDSAMYLCASSLERGNEQFFGPGTRLTVL.

This sequence joins TRBV5-1 and TRBJ1-6, with a tentative D call TRBD1 (6 bases). Trimming removed 2 bases from V and 2 bases from J, with 14 bases in between. This CDR3 spans 17 amino acids. CDR1 is SGHRS and CDR2 is YFSETQ in the germline V gene. The CDR3 DNA sequence: TGCGCCAGCAGCTTTACACAGGGCTCGGCCTATAATTCACCCCTCCACTTT. This encodes CASSFTQGSAYNSPLHF.

In its sample, this clonotype was seen a few times. This chain joins TRBV5-1 and TRBJ2-7; TRBD1 matches at 9 bases. V lost 3 bases to trimming and J lost 3 bases; unmatched junction nucleotides: 4. CDR1 is SGHRS, CDR2 YFSETQ, per germline. The CDR3 spans 14 residues. CDR3 residues: CASSSGQGYYEQYF. As DNA, the CDR3 is TGCGCCAGCAGCTCCGGACAGGGGTACTACGAGCAGTACTTC. The full variable domain, completed using reference TRBV5-1 and TRBJ2-7, is KAGVTQTPRYLIKTRGQQVTLSCSPISGHRSVSWYQQTPGQGLQFLFEYFSETQRNKGNFPGRFSGRQFSNSRSEMNVSTLELGDSALYLCASSSGQGYYEQYFGPGTRLTVT.

V and J are TRBV28 and TRBJ2-7; D might be TRBD1 or TRBD2, each matching 5 bases. This CDR3 comprises 13 residues. Looked up from germline, CDR1 is MDHEN and CDR2 is SYDVKM. The germline V and J ends were trimmed by 3 bases and 5 bases, with 11 bases remaining between them. The CDR3 region is CASSFGARDEQYF. For the CDR3, the DNA is TGTGCCAGCAGTTTCGGGGCTAGGGACGAGCAGTACTTC.

The chain couples TRBV28 to TRBJ1-1; perhaps TRBD1 as D (6 bases). CDR3 length: 14 amino acids. V was cut by 11 bases and J by 0 bases, with 16 bases left in between. The germline V gene encodes CDR1 MDHEN and CDR2 SYDVKM. The CDR3 spells CAERGRDMNTEAFF. CDR3 sequence (DNA): TGTGCCGAACGAGGTAGGGACATGAACACTGAAGCTTTCTTT. Together with reference TRBV28 and TRBJ1-1, the CDR3 gives the full variable domain: DVKVTQSSRYLVKRTGEKVFLECVQDMDHENMFWYRQDPGLGLRLIYFSYDVKMKEKGDIPEGYSVSREKKERFSLILESASTNQTSMYLCAERGRDMNTEAFFGQGTRLTVV.

V is TRBV12-3 or TRBV12-4 and J is TRBJ2-1; 7 bases align to TRBD1. J gave up 10 bases and V 6 bases, and 6 bases lay outside the gene matches. The CDR3 has 12 residues. The CDR3 DNA reads as TGTGCCAGCAGCCGCCCAGGGGGAGAGCAGTTCTTC. This translates into CASSRPGGEQFF.

The rearrangement joins TRBV24-1 to TRBJ1-4; 8 bases map to TRBD1. In germline, CDR1 is KGHDR, CDR2 SFDVKD. V lost 3 bases to trimming and J lost 8 bases; unmatched junction nucleotides: 4. This CDR3 is 14 amino acids long. The DNA for the CDR3 is TGTGCCACCAGTGATACGCGACAGGGGGAAAAACTGTTTTTT. It yields the protein CATSDTRQGEKLFF.

The genes are TRBV5-1 and TRBJ2-7, with 10 bases matching TRBD2. With 4 bases clipped from V and 0 bases from J, the junction kept 16 bases outside the gene matches. The germline V gene has CDR1 SGHRS and CDR2 YFSETQ. CDR3 length equals 19 residues. The CDR3 DNA is TGCGCCAGCAGCCCCGATGGGGTACTACTAGCGGGGAGCTCCTACGAGCAGTACTTC. It encodes CASSPDGVLLAGSSYEQYF.

This clonotype was seen more than once but under ten times. This chain links TRBV2 with TRBJ2-1; perhaps TRBD2 as D (5 bases). Trimming took off 2 bases at V and 8 bases at J, with 7 bases between the two ends. The CDR3 totals 12 residues. In germline, CDR1 is SNHLY, CDR2 FYNNEI. The CDR3: CASSERGDEQFF. As DNA, the CDR3 is TGTGCCAGCAGTGAACGGGGAGATGAGCAGTTCTTC.

The J gene is TRBJ2-1, the V gene TRBV19, with 8 bases that match TRBD2. The CDR3 spans 16 residues. The V and J ends lost 1 base and 8 bases, in that order; junction bases with no gene match: 10. CDR1 is LNHDA and CDR2 is SQIVND in the germline V gene (reference sequence). The CDR3: CASSIAPRLALDEQFF. For the CDR3, the DNA is TGTGCCAGTAGTATAGCCCCCCGACTAGCGTTGGATGAGCAGTTCTTC.

Points on this clonotype: Compared with germline, one end of the junction differs, possibly owing to a read error. The V and J genes are TRBV3-1 and TRBJ1-2; TRBD1 agrees at 7 bases. Germline V gene sequence: CDR1 LGHDT, CDR2 YNNKEL (reference sequence). The CDR3 sequence is 13 residues long. The CDR3: CVSSQGTARGYTF. CDR3 nucleotide sequence: TGTGTCAGCAGCCAAGGGACAGCGCGCGGCTACACCTTC.

A single count supports this clonotype. This chain connects TRBV12-3 or TRBV12-4 to TRBJ2-7, with D tentatively TRBD2 (5 bases). With the DNA end fitting TRBJ2-5 better, the J assignment may be wrong. The CDR3 loop spans 14 amino acids. Here the CDR3 DNA reads TGTGCCAGCCGCCCTGGCCGGCCGGGGGAGACCCAGTACTTC. Its translation: CASRPGRPGETQYF.

Only a few counts were recorded for this clonotype. This chain connects TRBV7-3 to TRBJ2-3; D is perhaps TRBD2 (6 bases). The CDR3 spans 15 residues. Germline V gives CDR1 SGHTA, CDR2 FQGTGA. V was cut by 2 bases and J by 2 bases, with 11 bases left in between. The CDR3 is CASSLYGGITDTQYF. The DNA for the CDR3 is TGTGCCAGCAGCTTATACGGCGGGATCACAGATACGCAGTATTTT.

The chain couples TRBV28 to TRBJ2-5, with D possibly TRBD1 on 5 matching bases. Judging by the DNA end, TRBJ2-7 fits better; the J call may be wrong. The CDR3 runs to 14 residues. Germline assignment: CDR1 MDHEN and CDR2 SYDVKM. CDR3 loop: CASSFVGADYEQYF. As DNA, the CDR3 is TGTGCCAGCAGTTTTGTAGGGGCCGACTACGAGCAGTACTTC.

The chain combines TRBV7-2 with TRBJ2-7, with D perhaps TRBD1 or TRBD2 (5 bases each). The assigned J gene may be wrong: the sequence end matches TRBJ2-5 better. The CDR3 consists of 14 residues. Germline CDR1 SGHTA, CDR2 FQGNSA. CDR3 in DNA: TGTGCCAGCAGCCTTGTTTGGGGGAAGGAGACCCAGTACTTC. Amino acids: CASSLVWGKETQYF.

The rearrangement uses TRBV6-5 and TRBJ1-4; no clear D gene. Trimming removed 0 bases from V and 4 bases from J, with 6 bases in between. The CDR3 is made up of 14 amino acids. Germline V CDR1 and CDR2: MNHEY, SVGAGI. CDR3 amino acids: CASSYSKGNEKLFF. The CDR3 DNA sequence: TGTGCCAGCAGTTACTCGAAGGGTAATGAAAAACTGTTTTTT.

The gene calls are TRBV7-2 and TRBJ2-1; D possibly corresponds to TRBD1 (6 bases). The CDR3 extends over 14 amino acids. Trimming took 0 bases from V and 7 from J, leaving 10 bases between them. Germline V lookup: CDR1 SGHTA, CDR2 FQGNSA. The CDR3 reads CASSLARQVNEQFF. The CDR3 DNA sequence: TGTGCCAGCAGCTTAGCCCGACAGGTTAATGAGCAGTTCTTC. The full variable domain, with the rest looked up from reference TRBV7-2 and TRBJ2-1, is GAGVSQSPSNKVTEKGKDVELRCDPISGHTALYWYRQSLGQGLEFLIYFQGNSAPDKSGLPSDRFSAERTGGSVSTLTIQRTQQEDSAVYLCASSLARQVNEQFFGPGTRLTVL.

This clonotype was seen more than once but under ten times. The chain uses TRBV28 and TRBJ2-1; D not resolved. Trimming took 2 bases from V and 6 from J, leaving 8 bases between them. The CDR3 extends over 13 amino acids. Germline CDR1 is MDHEN and CDR2 is SYDVKM. The CDR3 protein is CASSLTRRNEQFF. The CDR3 DNA follows: TGTGCCAGCAGTTTAACCCGTCGCAATGAGCAGTTCTTC.

This chain links TRBV20-1 with TRBJ2-5, with 9 bases aligning to TRBD1. The J call may be in error: the DNA end matches TRBJ2-7 better. The CDR3 is 12 residues long. Germline-derived CDR1 and CDR2 are DFQATT and SNEGSKA (reference sequence). The CDR3 bases are TGCAGTACCCGACAGGGGGTCTACGAGCAGTACTTC. Translation gives CSTRQGVYEQYF.

The chain links TRBV20-1 to TRBJ2-1, with TRBD2 matching 10 bases. Germline V gene lookup returns CDR1 DFQATT and CDR2 SNEGSKA (reference sequence). This CDR3 contains 15 residues. J gave up 2 bases and V 0 bases, and 1 base lay outside the gene matches. This chain's CDR3 is CSAREAGGPYNEQFF. CDR3 nucleotides: TGCAGTGCTAGAGAAGCGGGAGGGCCCTACAATGAGCAGTTCTTC.

In DNA, the CDR3 is TGCGCCAGCAGCCCGACAGGGTTTAATAGCAATCAGCCCCAGCATTTT. Translating gives CASSPTGFNSNQPQHF. The chain combines TRBV5-1 with TRBJ1-5; 7 nucleotides line up with TRBD1. V gave up 4 bases and J gave up 0 bases; unmatched junction bases: 7. CDR3 size: 16 residues. In germline, CDR1 is SGHRS, CDR2 YFSETQ.

This clonotype showed up just a few times. The rearrangement uses TRBV29-1 and TRBJ2-7, with 12 bases that match TRBD2. This CDR3 is 13 amino acids long. The germline gives CDR1 SQVTM, CDR2 ANQGSEA. J was trimmed by 6 bases and V by 6 bases; bases with no gene match: 6. In nucleotides, the CDR3 is TGCAGCGTCGGTGGACTAGCGGGAAGCGAGCAGTACTTC. Residues: CSVGGLAGSEQYF.